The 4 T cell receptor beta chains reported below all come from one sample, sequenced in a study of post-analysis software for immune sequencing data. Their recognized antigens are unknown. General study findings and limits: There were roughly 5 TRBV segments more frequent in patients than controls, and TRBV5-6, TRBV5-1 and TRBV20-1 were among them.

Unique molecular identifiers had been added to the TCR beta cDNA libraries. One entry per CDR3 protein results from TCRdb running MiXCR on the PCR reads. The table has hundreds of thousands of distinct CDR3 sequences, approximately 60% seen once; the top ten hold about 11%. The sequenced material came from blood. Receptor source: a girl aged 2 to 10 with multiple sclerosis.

This chain's CDR3 is CASSFSPGPRQETQYF. The CDR3 bases are TGTGCCAGCAGCTTTTCTCCGGGACCCCGGCAGGAGACCCAGTACTTC. The chain employs TRBV11-2 and TRBJ2-5; D tentatively fits TRBD1 or TRBD2 (5 bases each). The V gene's germline CDR1 is SGHAT and CDR2 FQNNGV. This CDR3 has 16 residues. Trimming pared 3 bases from V and 5 bases from J, leaving 19 bases between.

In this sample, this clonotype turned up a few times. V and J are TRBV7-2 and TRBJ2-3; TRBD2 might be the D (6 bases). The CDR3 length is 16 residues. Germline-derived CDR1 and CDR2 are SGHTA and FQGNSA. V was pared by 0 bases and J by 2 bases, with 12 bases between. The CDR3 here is CASSLARGGDTDTQYF. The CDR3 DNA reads TGTGCCAGCAGCTTAGCGCGGGGCGGCGACACAGATACGCAGTATTTT.

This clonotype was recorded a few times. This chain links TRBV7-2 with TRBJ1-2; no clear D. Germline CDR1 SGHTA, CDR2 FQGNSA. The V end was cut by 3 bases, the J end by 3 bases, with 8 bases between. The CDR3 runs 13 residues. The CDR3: CASSLTVDYGYTF. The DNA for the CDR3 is TGTGCCAGCAGCTTGACGGTTGACTATGGCTACACCTTC. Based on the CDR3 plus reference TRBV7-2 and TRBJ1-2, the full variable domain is GAGVSQSPSNKVTEKGKDVELRCDPISGHTALYWYRQSLGQGLEFLIYFQGNSAPDKSGLPSDRFSAERTGGSVSTLTIQRTQQEDSAVYLCASSLTVDYGYTFGSGTRLTVV.

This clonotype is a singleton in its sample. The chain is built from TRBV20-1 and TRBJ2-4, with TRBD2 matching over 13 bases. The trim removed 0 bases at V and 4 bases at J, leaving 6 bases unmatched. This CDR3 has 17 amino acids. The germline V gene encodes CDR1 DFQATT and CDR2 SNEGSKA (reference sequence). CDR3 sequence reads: CSARDSGLAGIKNIQYF. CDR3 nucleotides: TGCAGTGCTAGAGATTCGGGACTAGCGGGGATAAAAAACATTCAGTACTTC.